The 20 T cell receptor beta chains in this list originate from one sample, sequenced in a study of technical replicates of blood from a few donors. The table came from immunoSEQ multiplex PCR; TCRdb's copy has only in-frame clones and leaves some out. The sample yields more than 11,000 clones, roughly 84% seen once. What was sequenced was PBMCs. All receptors come from a human donor in good health.

Concerning this clone: The DNA is omitted, as the CDR3 cannot be located on it reliably, and the CDR3 follows TCRdb's listing. V is TRBV21-1 and J is TRBJ2-7; no DNA check was done on the table's D call, TRBD2. TRBV21-1 corresponds to a pseudogene. From its first to its last residue, the CDR3 has 16 amino acids. The CDR3 loop is CASRVVGSGTDYEQYF.

The V gene is TRBV30, the J gene TRBJ2-3, with D unresolved. CDR3 length: 12 amino acids. Per the germline V gene, CDR1 is GTSNPN and CDR2 is SVGIG (reference sequence). Deletions cut 1 base from V and 3 bases from J, with 5 bases between. Here the CDR3 reads CAWSASTDTQYF. The CDR3 DNA follows: TGTGCCTGGAGTGCCTCTACAGATACGCAGTATTTT.

The J gene is TRBJ2-3, the V gene TRBV7-8; the D gene is possibly TRBD2 (6 bases). Germline V lookup: CDR1 SGHVS, CDR2 FQNEAQ. Trimming took off 4 bases at V and 2 bases at J, with 16 bases between the two ends. This CDR3 spans 16 amino acids. CDR3 in amino acids: CASSSQRAGNTDTQYF. The CDR3 DNA reads as TGTGCCAGCAGCTCCCAGCGGGCAGGAAACACAGATACGCAGTATTTT.

This clone was counted only a few times. The chain uses TRBV19 and TRBJ2-1, with 9 positions matching TRBD2. Per the germline V gene, CDR1 is LNHDA and CDR2 is SQIVND (reference sequence). CDR3 size: 16 residues. The V and J ends lost 0 bases and 2 bases, in that order; junction bases with no gene match: 2. The CDR3 DNA reads as TGTGCCAGTAGTATAGATCTAGCGGGAACCTACAATGAGCAGTTCTTC. This codes for CASSIDLAGTYNEQFF.

In regard to this clone: Sequence at one end of the junction differs from germline and may be a read error. The chain uses TRBV11-1 and TRBJ1-1; D is possibly TRBD1 (5 bases). The CDR3 covers 12 residues. Per germline, CDR1 SGHAT and CDR2 FQDESV (reference sequence). CDR3 amino acids: CASSKQWGDLVF. In nucleotides, the CDR3 is TGTGCCAGCAGCAAACAGTGGGGGGATCTAGTCTTT. Full variable domain (outside the CDR3, taken from reference TRBV11-1 and TRBJ1-1): EAEVAQSPRYKITEKSQAVAFWCDPISGHATLYWYRQILGQGPELLVQFQDESVVDDSQLPKDRFSAERLKGVDSTLKIQPAELGDSAMYLCASSKQWGDLVFGQGTRLTVV.

The rearrangement links TRBV19 to TRBJ1-2; 7 bases are a match to TRBD1. Germline V gene lookup returns CDR1 LNHDA and CDR2 SQIVND (reference sequence). V trimming: 4 bases; J trimming: 8 bases; junction bases outside the gene matches: 13. The CDR3 covers 15 residues. The DNA for the CDR3 is TGTGCCAGTAGTACCTCCGGGACAGAAAGAAGAGGCTACACCTTC. Protein sequence: CASSTSGTERRGYTF. Combining the CDR3 with reference TRBV19 and TRBJ1-2 gives the whole variable domain DGGITQSPKYLFRKEGQNVTLSCEQNLNHDAMYWYRQDPGQGLRLIYYSQIVNDFQKGDIAEGYSVSREKKESFPLTVTSAQKNPTAFYLCASSTSGTERRGYTFGSGTRLTVV.

This rearrangement joins TRBV11-2 to TRBJ1-2; D is unresolved. This CDR3 is built from 15 residues. The germline gives CDR1 SGHAT, CDR2 FQNNGV. Trimming stripped 3 bases from V and 5 bases from J, with 16 bases between. CDR3 bases: TGTGCCAGCAGCTTGGCCGGGATGCTTTGGTATGGCTACACCTTC. Translated: CASSLAGMLWYGYTF.

V usage is TRBV19 and J usage is TRBJ2-1; 9 bases line up with TRBD2. Per the germline V gene, CDR1 is LNHDA and CDR2 is SQIVND (reference sequence). The V and J ends lost 5 bases and 8 bases, in that order; junction bases with no gene match: 16. The CDR3 length is 17 residues. CDR3 in amino acids: CASSPRGGREGLDEQFF. The DNA for the CDR3 is TGTGCCAGTAGTCCCAGGGGGGGGCGGGAGGGCCTCGATGAGCAGTTCTTC. Full variable domain (remainder filled in from reference TRBV19 and TRBJ2-1): DGGITQSPKYLFRKEGQNVTLSCEQNLNHDAMYWYRQDPGQGLRLIYYSQIVNDFQKGDIAEGYSVSREKKESFPLTVTSAQKNPTAFYLCASSPRGGREGLDEQFFGPGTRLTVL.

The rearrangement joins TRBV28 to TRBJ2-7; 8 nucleotides agree with TRBD2. The CDR3 covers 15 residues. Per the germline V gene, CDR1 is MDHEN and CDR2 is SYDVKM. Trimming at V came to 6 bases and at J to 2 bases, leaving 9 bases not matched to a gene. The CDR3 DNA sequence: TGTGCCAGCAGGCCGGCGAGCGGGAGCCCCTACGAGCAGTACTTC. This sequence encodes CASRPASGSPYEQYF.

The J gene is TRBJ2-5, the V gene TRBV30; TRBD1 aligns across 8 bases. This CDR3 region has 12 residues. Germline lookup yields CDR1 GTSNPN and CDR2 SVGIG (reference sequence). Here the CDR3 DNA reads TGTGCTGTTGGACAGGGCCCCGAGACCCAGTACTTC. This sequence encodes CAVGQGPETQYF.

This clone showed up just a few times. This chain joins TRBV6-1 and TRBJ2-7, with D hard to call. The CDR3 runs to 13 residues. Per germline, CDR1 MNHNS and CDR2 SASEGT. The V gene lost 1 base and the J gene lost 3 bases, with 7 bases spanning the gap. CDR3 sequence reads: CASSEGAYYEQYF. In DNA, the CDR3 is TGTGCCAGCAGTGAAGGAGCCTACTACGAGCAGTACTTC.

V gene TRBV5-8 combines with J gene TRBJ2-7; TRBD1 might be the D (6 bases). Germline values: CDR1 SGHTS, CDR2 YDEGEE. The CDR3 runs to 14 residues. Deletions cut 0 bases from V and 3 bases from J, with 10 bases between. CDR3: CASSLGDTGYEQYF. The CDR3 region has the DNA TGTGCCAGCAGCTTGGGGGACACTGGCTACGAGCAGTACTTC.

This chain's CDR3 is CASTERGLTDTQYF. In nucleotides, the CDR3 is TGTGCCAGCACCGAGAGGGGGCTAACAGATACGCAGTATTTT. This rearrangement joins TRBV9 to TRBJ2-3; TRBD1 matches at 7 bases. This CDR3 has 14 residues. The junction had 7 bases not matched to a gene; V was cut back by 6 bases and J by 3 bases. Germline loops: CDR1 SGDLS, CDR2 YYNGEE.

The chain carries TRBV11-3 and TRBJ2-7; the D is unclear. Germline CDR1 SGHNT, CDR2 YENEEA. This CDR3 contains 13 residues. V was trimmed by 1 base and J by 0 bases, leaving 4 bases between them. CDR3 amino acids: CASSLGVSYEQYF. The DNA for the CDR3 is TGTGCCAGCAGCTTAGGCGTCTCCTACGAGCAGTACTTC.

The chain links TRBV27 to TRBJ1-1; 9 bases map to TRBD1. The CDR3 is 14 amino acids. With 3 bases clipped from V and 4 bases from J, the junction kept 3 bases outside the gene matches. Germline CDR1 MNHEY, CDR2 SMNVEV (reference sequence). CDR3 in DNA: TGTGCCAGCAGTTTCCTGGACAGGGGCACTGAAGCTTTCTTT. Encoded protein: CASSFLDRGTEAFF.

This sequence joins TRBV7-2 and TRBJ1-4; tentative D call: TRBD1 (5 bases). The CDR3 has 14 amino acids. V dropped 3 bases and J dropped 0 bases, with 5 bases sitting between them. CDR1 is SGHTA and CDR2 is FQGNSA in the germline V gene. The CDR3 loop reads CASSFRATNEKLFF. The CDR3, as DNA: TGTGCCAGCAGCTTCAGGGCAACTAATGAAAAACTGTTTTTT.

This clone appeared once. The rearrangement uses TRBV30 and TRBJ2-5; 7 nucleotides line up with TRBD1. CDR1 is GTSNPN, CDR2 SVGIG, per germline (reference sequence). The CDR3 runs 12 residues. Trimming took 2 bases from V and 5 from J; bases not matched to a gene: 2. DNA for the CDR3: TGTGCCTGGAGTACAGGGGTCGAGACCCAGTACTTC. Its protein is CAWSTGVETQYF.

The rearrangement uses TRBV14 and TRBJ1-2; no clear D. The length of the CDR3 is 16 residues. Germline V lookup: CDR1 SGHDN, CDR2 FVKESK. Trimming removed 0 bases at V and 4 bases at J, with 15 bases between. CDR3 residues: CASSQEKWRSSYGYTF. Here the CDR3 DNA reads TGTGCCAGCAGCCAAGAGAAGTGGAGGTCTTCCTATGGCTACACCTTC.

The V call is TRBV6-5, the J call TRBJ2-7, with D tentatively TRBD1 (6 bases). The CDR3 sequence is 14 residues long. Germline lookup yields CDR1 MNHEY and CDR2 SVGAGI. Trimming removed 5 bases from V and 1 base from J, with 12 bases in between. As DNA, the CDR3 is TGTGCCAGCAGTCCTGACAGGCCGTCCTACGAGCAGTACTTC. Its protein product is CASSPDRPSYEQYF.

The chain couples TRBV27 to TRBJ2-7; perhaps TRBD2 as D (5 bases). This CDR3 region has 11 residues. V shed 10 bases and J shed 3 bases, with 10 bases lying between them. Germline V gene data show CDR1 as MNHEY and CDR2 as SMNVEV (reference sequence). CDR3 protein: CATRRNYEQYF. DNA of the CDR3: TGTGCCACACGGAGGAACTACGAGCAGTACTTC.